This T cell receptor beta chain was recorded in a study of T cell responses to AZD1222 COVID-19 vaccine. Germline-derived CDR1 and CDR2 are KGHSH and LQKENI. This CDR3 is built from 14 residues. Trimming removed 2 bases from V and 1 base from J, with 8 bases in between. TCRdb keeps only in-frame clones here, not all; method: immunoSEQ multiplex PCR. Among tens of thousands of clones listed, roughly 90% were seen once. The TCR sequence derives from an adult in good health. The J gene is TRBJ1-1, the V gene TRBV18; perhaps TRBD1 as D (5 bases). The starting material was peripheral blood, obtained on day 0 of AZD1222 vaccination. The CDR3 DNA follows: TGTGCCAGCTCACCAGGGGCGGGGAACACTGAAGCTTTCTTT. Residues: CASSPGAGNTEAFF.